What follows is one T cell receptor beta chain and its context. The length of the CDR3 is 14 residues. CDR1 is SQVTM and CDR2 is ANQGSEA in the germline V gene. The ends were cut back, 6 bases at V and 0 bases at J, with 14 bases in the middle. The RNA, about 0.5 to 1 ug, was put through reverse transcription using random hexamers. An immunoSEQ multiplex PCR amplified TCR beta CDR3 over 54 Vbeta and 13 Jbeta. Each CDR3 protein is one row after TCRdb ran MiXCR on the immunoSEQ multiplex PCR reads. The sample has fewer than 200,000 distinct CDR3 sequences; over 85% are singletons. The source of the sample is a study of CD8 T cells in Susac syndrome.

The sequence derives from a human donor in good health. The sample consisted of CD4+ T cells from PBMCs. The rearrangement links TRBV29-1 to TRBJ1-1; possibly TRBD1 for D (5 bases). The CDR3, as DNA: TGCAGCGTCGAGCCGGTAGGGGTGAACACTGAAGCTTTCTTT. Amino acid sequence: CSVEPVGVNTEAFF.